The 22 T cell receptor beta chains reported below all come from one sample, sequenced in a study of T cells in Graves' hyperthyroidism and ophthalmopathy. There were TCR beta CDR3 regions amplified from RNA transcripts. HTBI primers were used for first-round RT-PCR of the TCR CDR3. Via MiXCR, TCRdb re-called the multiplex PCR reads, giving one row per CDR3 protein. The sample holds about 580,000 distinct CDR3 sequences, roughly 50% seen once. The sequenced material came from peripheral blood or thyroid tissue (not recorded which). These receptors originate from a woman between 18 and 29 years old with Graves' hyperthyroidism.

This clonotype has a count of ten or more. CDR3 region: CASSLAGGRFSYEQYF. CDR3 nucleotide sequence: TGTGCCAGCAGCTTAGCGGGCGGGAGGTTCTCCTACGAGCAGTACTTC. The chain is built from TRBV7-8 and TRBJ2-7, with 8 bases identical to TRBD2. This CDR3 has 16 residues. Germline CDR1 SGHVS, CDR2 FQNEAQ. V gave up 0 bases and J gave up 0 bases; unmatched junction bases: 4.

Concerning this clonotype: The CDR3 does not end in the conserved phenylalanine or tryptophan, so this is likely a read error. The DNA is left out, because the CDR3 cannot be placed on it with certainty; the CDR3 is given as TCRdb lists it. This CDR3 is CSARSMTS. This chain links TRBV20-1 with TRBJ2-5; the table's D gene call, TRBD2, was not cross checked with the DNA. Ends included, the CDR3 has 8 residues. In germline, CDR1 is DFQATT, CDR2 SNEGSKA (reference sequence).

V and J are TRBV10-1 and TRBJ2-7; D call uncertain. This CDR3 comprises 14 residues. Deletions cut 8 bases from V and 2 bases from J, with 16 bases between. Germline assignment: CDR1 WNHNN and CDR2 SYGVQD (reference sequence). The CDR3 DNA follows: TGCGCCAGCCCGAAAGACTGTCTAACCTACGAGCAGTACTTC. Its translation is CASPKDCLTYEQYF.

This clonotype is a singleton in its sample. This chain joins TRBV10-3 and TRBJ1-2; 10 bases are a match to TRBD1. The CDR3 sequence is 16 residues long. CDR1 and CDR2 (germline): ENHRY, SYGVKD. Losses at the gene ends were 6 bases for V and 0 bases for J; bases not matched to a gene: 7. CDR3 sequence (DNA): TGTGCCATCAGCAAAGGGGGGACAGGGGCTAACTATGGCTACACCTTC. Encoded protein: CAISKGGTGANYGYTF.

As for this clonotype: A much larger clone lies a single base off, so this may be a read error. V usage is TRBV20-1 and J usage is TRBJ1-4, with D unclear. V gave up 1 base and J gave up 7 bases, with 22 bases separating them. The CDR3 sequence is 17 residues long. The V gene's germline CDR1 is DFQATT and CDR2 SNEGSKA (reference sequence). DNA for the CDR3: TGCAGTGCTAGAGTCCGGAGGTCGGTGGTAATCGGTGAAAAACTGTTTTTT. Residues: CSARVRRSVVIGEKLFF.

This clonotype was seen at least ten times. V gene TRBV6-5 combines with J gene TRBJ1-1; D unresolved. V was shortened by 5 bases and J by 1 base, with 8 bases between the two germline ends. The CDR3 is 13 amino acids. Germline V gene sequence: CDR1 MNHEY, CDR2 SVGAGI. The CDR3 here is CASSDEGNTEAFF. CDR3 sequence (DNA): TGTGCCAGCAGTGACGAGGGGAACACTGAAGCTTTCTTT.

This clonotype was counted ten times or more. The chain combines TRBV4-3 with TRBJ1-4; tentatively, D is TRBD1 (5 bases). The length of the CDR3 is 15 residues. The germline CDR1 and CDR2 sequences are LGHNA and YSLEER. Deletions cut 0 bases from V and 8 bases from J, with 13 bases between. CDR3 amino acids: CASSQERQEGEKLFF. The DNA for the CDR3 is TGCGCCAGCAGCCAAGAGAGGCAGGAGGGGGAAAAACTGTTTTTT.

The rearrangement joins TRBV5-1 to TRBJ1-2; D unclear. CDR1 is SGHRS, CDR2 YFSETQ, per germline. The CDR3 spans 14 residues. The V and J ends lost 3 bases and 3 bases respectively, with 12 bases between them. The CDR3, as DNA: TGCGCCAGCAGCTCTGGACCCGGGGACTATGGCTACACCTTC. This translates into CASSSGPGDYGYTF.

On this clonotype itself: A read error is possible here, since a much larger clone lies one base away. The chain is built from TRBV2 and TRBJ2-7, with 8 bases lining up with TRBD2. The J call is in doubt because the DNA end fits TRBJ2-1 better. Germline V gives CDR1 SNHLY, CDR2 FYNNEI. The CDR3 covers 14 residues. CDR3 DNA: TGTGCCAGCAGCTACTTAGCGGGGAACTACGAGCAGTTCTTC. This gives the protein CASSYLAGNYEQFF.

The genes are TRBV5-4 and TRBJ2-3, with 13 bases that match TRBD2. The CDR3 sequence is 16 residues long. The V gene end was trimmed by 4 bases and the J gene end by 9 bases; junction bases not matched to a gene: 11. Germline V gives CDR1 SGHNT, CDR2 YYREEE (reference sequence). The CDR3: CASSPDPTSGRKTQYF. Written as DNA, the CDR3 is TGTGCCAGCAGCCCTGACCCGACTAGCGGGAGGAAGACGCAGTATTTT. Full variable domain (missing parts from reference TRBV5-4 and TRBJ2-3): ETGVTQSPTHLIKTRGQQVTLRCSSQSGHNTVSWYQQALGQGPQFIFQYYREEENGRGNFPPRFSGLQFPNYSSELNVNALELDDSALYLCASSPDPTSGRKTQYFGPGTRLTVL.

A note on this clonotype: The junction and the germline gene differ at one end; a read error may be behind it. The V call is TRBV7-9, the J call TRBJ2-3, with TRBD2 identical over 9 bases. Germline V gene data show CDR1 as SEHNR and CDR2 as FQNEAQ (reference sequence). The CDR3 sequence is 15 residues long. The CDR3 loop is CASSPASGTTDTRYF. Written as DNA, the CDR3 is TGTGCCAGCAGCCCAGCTAGCGGGACGACAGATACGCGGTATTTT.

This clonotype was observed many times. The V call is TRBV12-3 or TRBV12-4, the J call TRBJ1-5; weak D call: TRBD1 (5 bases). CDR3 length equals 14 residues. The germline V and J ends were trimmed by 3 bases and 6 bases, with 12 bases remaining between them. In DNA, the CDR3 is TGTGCCAGCAGTTTCTGGGGGGTGGGTCAGCCCCAGCATTTT. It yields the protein CASSFWGVGQPQHF.

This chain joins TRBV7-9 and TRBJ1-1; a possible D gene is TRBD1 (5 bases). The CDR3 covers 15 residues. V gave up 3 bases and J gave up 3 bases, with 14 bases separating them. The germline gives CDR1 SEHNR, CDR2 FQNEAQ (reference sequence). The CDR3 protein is CASSLGVGEDTEAFF. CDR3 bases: TGTGCCAGCAGCTTGGGGGTTGGGGAAGACACTGAAGCTTTCTTT. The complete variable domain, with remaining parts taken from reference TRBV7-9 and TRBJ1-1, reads DTGVSQNPRHKITKRGQNVTFRCDPISEHNRLYWYRQTLGQGPEFLTYFQNEAQLEKSRLLSDRFSAERPKGSFSTLEIQRTEQGDSAMYLCASSLGVGEDTEAFFGQGTRLTVV.

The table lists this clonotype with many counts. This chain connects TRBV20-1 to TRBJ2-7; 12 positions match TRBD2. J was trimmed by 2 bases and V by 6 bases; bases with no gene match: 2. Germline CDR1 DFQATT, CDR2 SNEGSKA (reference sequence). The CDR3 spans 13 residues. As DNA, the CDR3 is TGCAGTGCCAGACTAGCGGGAGCCTACGAGCAGTACTTC. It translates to CSARLAGAYEQYF.

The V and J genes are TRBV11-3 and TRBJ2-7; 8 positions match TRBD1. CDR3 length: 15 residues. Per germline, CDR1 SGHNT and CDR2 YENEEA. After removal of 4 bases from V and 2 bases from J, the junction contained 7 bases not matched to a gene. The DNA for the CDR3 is TGTGCCAGCAGCTCAATCCCGGGACAGGCCTACGAGCAGTACTTC. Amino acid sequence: CASSSIPGQAYEQYF.

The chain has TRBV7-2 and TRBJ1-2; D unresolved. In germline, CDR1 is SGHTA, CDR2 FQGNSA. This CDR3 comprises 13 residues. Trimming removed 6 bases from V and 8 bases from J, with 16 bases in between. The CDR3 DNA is TGTGCCAGCAGTTGGACCGGGGATTCCGGCTACACCTTC. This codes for CASSWTGDSGYTF.

The CDR3 DNA sequence: TGTGCCATCAGTGAGACAGGGGAAGCGTCTGGGGCCAACGTCCTGACTTTC. Protein product: CAISETGEASGANVLTF. The rearrangement links TRBV10-3 to TRBJ2-6; TRBD1 aligns across 7 bases. CDR3 length equals 17 residues. The V gene end was trimmed by 2 bases and the J gene end by 1 base; junction bases not matched to a gene: 5. Germline CDR1 and CDR2: ENHRY and SYGVKD.

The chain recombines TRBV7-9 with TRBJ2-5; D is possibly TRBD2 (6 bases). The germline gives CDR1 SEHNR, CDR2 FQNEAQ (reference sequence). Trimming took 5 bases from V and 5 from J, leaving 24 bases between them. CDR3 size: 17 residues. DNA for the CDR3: TGTGCCAGCAGCCCCCTTCTAGCGTTGGGAGTCGGGGAGACCCAGTACTTC. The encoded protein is CASSPLLALGVGETQYF.

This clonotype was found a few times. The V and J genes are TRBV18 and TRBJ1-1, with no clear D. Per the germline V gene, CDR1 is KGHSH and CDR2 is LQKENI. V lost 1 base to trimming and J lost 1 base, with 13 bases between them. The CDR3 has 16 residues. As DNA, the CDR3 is TGTGCCAGCTCACCACGGGCTCAGCGGGGGAACACTGAAGCTTTCTTT. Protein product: CASSPRAQRGNTEAFF. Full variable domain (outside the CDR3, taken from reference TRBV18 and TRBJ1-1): NAGVMQNPRHLVRRRGQEARLRCSPMKGHSHVYWYRQLPEEGLKFMVYLQKENIIDESGMPKERFSAEFPKEGPSILRIQQVVRGDSAAYFCASSPRAQRGNTEAFFGQGTRLTVV.

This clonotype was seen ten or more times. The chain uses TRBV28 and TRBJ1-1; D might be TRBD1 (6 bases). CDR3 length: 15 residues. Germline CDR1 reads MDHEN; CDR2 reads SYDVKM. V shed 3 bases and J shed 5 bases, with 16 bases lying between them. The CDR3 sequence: CASSFWATGKTEAFF. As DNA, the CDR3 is TGTGCCAGCAGTTTCTGGGCGACAGGAAAGACTGAAGCTTTCTTT.

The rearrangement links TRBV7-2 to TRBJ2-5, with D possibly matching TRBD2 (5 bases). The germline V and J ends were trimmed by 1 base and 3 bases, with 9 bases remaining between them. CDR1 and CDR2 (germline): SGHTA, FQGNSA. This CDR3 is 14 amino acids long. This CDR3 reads CASSLVTAEETQYF. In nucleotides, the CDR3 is TGTGCCAGCAGCTTAGTCACAGCGGAAGAGACCCAGTACTTC.

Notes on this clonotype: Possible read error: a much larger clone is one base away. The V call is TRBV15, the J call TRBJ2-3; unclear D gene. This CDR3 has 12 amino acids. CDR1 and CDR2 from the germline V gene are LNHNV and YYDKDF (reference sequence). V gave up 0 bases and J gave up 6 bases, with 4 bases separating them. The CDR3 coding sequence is TGTGCCACCAGCAGAGATCCGGATACGCAGTATTTT. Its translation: CATSRDPDTQYF.